This T cell receptor (beta chain) was captured in a study of blood T cell repertoires in COVID-19. The CDR3 covers 19 residues. V shed 1 base and J 0 bases; nucleotides not matched to a gene: 7. CDR1 is MNHEY, CDR2 SMNVEV, per germline (reference sequence). Assay used: immunoSEQ multiplex PCR; TCRdb lists only in-frame clones, some missing. The sample contains tens of thousands of clones, more than 80% of which appear only once. The sequenced material came from peripheral blood. The sequence came from a man in his 60s with acute or convalescent COVID-19. The V and J genes are TRBV27 and TRBJ1-6, with 9 positions matching TRBD1. Here the CDR3 reads CASSLWSGTGSSYNSPLHF. The CDR3 nucleotides read TGTGCCAGCAGTTTATGGTCGGGGACAGGGAGCTCCTATAATTCACCCCTCCACTTT.